Listed here are 18 T cell receptor beta chains from one sample, sequenced in a study of shared clonotypes between healthy human individuals. Repertoires were generated with immunoSEQ multiplex PCR, while TCRdb's copy carries only in-frame clones and drops some. The sample has about 680,000 clones; about 80% are singletons. Source material: memory CD4+ T cells sorted from blood. Described subset: CD45RA-negative fraction. These receptors came from a woman in her thirties in good health.

This clone has just a few counts. The chain couples TRBV28 to TRBJ2-7; D is undetermined. The CDR3 spans 13 residues. The V end was cut by 5 bases, the J end by 3 bases, with 11 bases between. CDR1 MDHEN and CDR2 SYDVKM come from the germline V gene. CDR3 residues: CASSGPPFYEQYF. The CDR3, as DNA: TGTGCCAGCAGTGGCCCCCCCTTCTACGAGCAGTACTTC.

This sequence joins TRBV19 and TRBJ2-7; 13 bases agree with TRBD2. CDR1 is LNHDA and CDR2 is SQIVND in the germline V gene (reference sequence). The CDR3 contains 17 residues. With V trimmed by 6 bases and J by 3 bases, 11 bases remained unmatched. The CDR3 region has the DNA TGTGCCAGTAGCAGCATTCGGACTAGCGGGAGTTACTACGAGCAGTACTTC. Translation gives CASSSIRTSGSYYEQYF.

This chain joins TRBV5-6 and TRBJ2-5; 7 bases align to TRBD1. CDR3 length equals 14 residues. J was trimmed by 3 bases and V by 3 bases; bases with no gene match: 5. Germline loops: CDR1 SGHDT, CDR2 YYEEEE. CDR3 protein: CASSYGQAEETQYF. CDR3 nucleotides: TGTGCCAGCAGCTACGGACAGGCAGAAGAGACCCAGTACTTC. Drawing the rest from reference TRBV5-6 and TRBJ2-5, the complete variable domain is DAGVTQSPTHLIKTRGQQVTLRCSPKSGHDTVSWYQQALGQGPQFIFQYYEEEERQRGNFPDRFSGHQFPNYSSELNVNALLLGDSALYLCASSYGQAEETQYFGPGTRLLVL.

This clone is a singleton in its sample. The genes are TRBV28 and TRBJ2-4; D not certain. V was cut by 2 bases and J by 8 bases, with 13 bases left in between. CDR3 size: 14 residues. The germline V gene encodes CDR1 MDHEN and CDR2 SYDVKM. CDR3: CASSLSRPGHIQYF. In DNA form, the CDR3 reads TGTGCCAGCAGTTTAAGCAGGCCCGGGCACATTCAGTACTTC.

Only one count was recorded for this clone. This chain links TRBV5-1 with TRBJ1-4, with D possibly matching TRBD1 (6 bases). The germline V gene encodes CDR1 SGHRS and CDR2 YFSETQ. There are 15 residues in the CDR3. The V end was cut by 4 bases, the J end by 10 bases, with 20 bases between. This CDR3 is CASSPRTEVSGKLFF. The CDR3 DNA follows: TGCGCCAGCAGCCCCCGGACAGAAGTTTCGGGAAAACTGTTTTTT.

This clone was found once. The V and J genes are TRBV5-5 and TRBJ2-7; either TRBD1 or TRBD2 may fit D (7 bases each). Trimming took off 1 base at V and 6 bases at J, with 17 bases between the two ends. This CDR3 spans 15 amino acids. Germline assignment: CDR1 SGHKS and CDR2 YYEKEE (reference sequence). The CDR3 coding sequence is TGTGCCAGCAGCTTGTGGCACCAGGGGGGGGGCGAGCAGTACTTC. Its protein is CASSLWHQGGGEQYF.

DNA of the CDR3: TGTGCCAGCAGCGTAGGTCGGGATAGCAATCAGCCCCAGCATTTT. It codes for CASSVGRDSNQPQHF. The chain recombines TRBV9 with TRBJ1-5; no clear D gene. Trimming stripped 0 bases from V and 0 bases from J, with 7 bases between. The CDR3 runs 15 residues. Germline loops: CDR1 SGDLS, CDR2 YYNGEE.

This clone was seen more than once but under ten times. The chain joins TRBV28 to TRBJ2-1, with 8 nucleotides matching TRBD1. The germline V gene encodes CDR1 MDHEN and CDR2 SYDVKM. CDR3 length: 15 amino acids. Losses at the gene ends were 6 bases for V and 6 bases for J; bases not matched to a gene: 10. CDR3 bases: TGTGCCAGCAGGGTGGACAGGGTGGGGGTCAATGAGCAGTTCTTC. Its protein is CASRVDRVGVNEQFF.

The chain couples TRBV7-6 to TRBJ2-2, with 7 positions matching TRBD2. The CDR3 length is 16 residues. Germline CDR1 is SGHVS and CDR2 is FNYEAQ. The ends lost 4 bases at V and 5 bases at J; junction bases unmatched: 10. The CDR3, as DNA: TGTGCCAGCAGCTCTCCCCAGGCGGGAGTTACCGGGGAGCTGTTTTTT. Its translation: CASSSPQAGVTGELFF.

A remark on this clone: With a far larger clone one base away, a read error is the likely cause. Other DNA sequences in the sample encode the same CDR3. The gene calls are TRBV27 and TRBJ2-7; no definite D call. The CDR3 is made up of 11 amino acids. The germline V gene has CDR1 MNHEY and CDR2 SMNVEV (reference sequence). Between the trimmed V and J ends, which lost 4 bases and 3 bases, there was a span of 4 bases. The CDR3 reads CASSSNYEQYF. CDR3 sequence (DNA): TGTGCCAGCAGTTCGAACTACGAGCAGTACTTC.

J is TRBJ2-7 and V is TRBV18; D is perhaps TRBD1 or TRBD2 (5 bases each). Per germline, CDR1 KGHSH and CDR2 LQKENI. The CDR3 runs to 14 residues. The V gene lost 5 bases and the J gene lost 5 bases, with 16 bases spanning the gap. The CDR3 loop is CASSVVGVNDEQYF. DNA of the CDR3: TGTGCCAGCTCAGTGGTGGGGGTGAACGACGAGCAGTACTTC.

This clone was recorded once. The chain employs TRBV5-7 and TRBJ1-2, with TRBD1 matching 8 bases. TRBV5-7 is annotated as an ORF whose role is uncertain. The J segment lost 8 bases and the V segment lost 4 bases, leaving 7 bases of the junction unmatched. This CDR3 has 13 residues. CDR3 loop: CASSTWTGNGYTF. The CDR3 DNA reads TGTGCCAGCAGCACCTGGACAGGGAACGGCTACACCTTC.

V and J are TRBV27 and TRBJ2-7, with 8 positions matching TRBD1. Per the germline V gene, CDR1 is MNHEY and CDR2 is SMNVEV (reference sequence). V trimming: 0 bases; J trimming: 9 bases; junction bases outside the gene matches: 10. This CDR3 is 15 amino acids long. The CDR3 coding sequence is TGTGCCAGCAGTTTATCCGGGGACAGGCACCATCGGCAGTACTTC. Amino acids: CASSLSGDRHHRQYF.

The V and J genes are TRBV7-3 and TRBJ2-7, with D perhaps matching TRBD1 (5 bases). This CDR3 spans 10 amino acids. V shed 6 bases and J shed 6 bases, with 6 bases lying between them. Germline V gene sequence: CDR1 SGHTA, CDR2 FQGTGA. The CDR3 DNA sequence: TGTGCCAGCAGGGGGCTCGAGCAGTACTTC. Residues: CASRGLEQYF.

The chain uses TRBV11-2 and TRBJ2-7, with TRBD2 matching over 8 bases. Germline lookup yields CDR1 SGHAT and CDR2 FQNNGV. This CDR3 has 17 residues. After removal of 5 bases from V and 4 bases from J, the junction contained 16 bases not matched to a gene. The chain's CDR3 is CASSAVASGPGTYEQYF. Written as DNA, the CDR3 is TGTGCCAGCAGCGCGGTGGCTAGCGGGCCCGGGACGTACGAGCAGTACTTC.

The chain employs TRBV6-5 and TRBJ1-3; D unclear. The V and J ends lost 5 bases and 3 bases respectively, with 8 bases between them. The CDR3 is 13 residues long. Per germline, CDR1 MNHEY and CDR2 SVGAGI. CDR3 sequence reads: CASSPVHGNTIYF. CDR3 DNA sequence: TGTGCCAGCAGTCCCGTACATGGAAACACCATATATTTT.

The chain recombines TRBV29-1 with TRBJ1-2, with a tentative D call TRBD1 (6 bases). The CDR3 sequence is 14 residues long. V lost 6 bases and J lost 0, with 14 bases in between. The germline gives CDR1 SQVTM, CDR2 ANQGSEA. Written as DNA, the CDR3 is TGCAGCGTGGATAACAGGGAAGCTAACTATGGCTACACCTTC. As protein: CSVDNREANYGYTF.

The CDR3, as DNA: TGCGCCAGCAGCCAAGCGCGGGCGGGATTTTTTACTAGCACAGATACGCAGTATTTT. This encodes CASSQARAGFFTSTDTQYF. This sequence joins TRBV4-1 and TRBJ2-3; a possible D gene is TRBD2 (6 bases). The length of the CDR3 is 19 residues. CDR1 MGHRA and CDR2 YSYEKL come from the germline V gene. Deletions cut 1 base from V and 0 bases from J, with 20 bases between.